This T cell receptor beta chain was recovered during a study of identical twins. From the 5' RACE reads, TCRdb called clonotypes with MiXCR, one entry per CDR3 protein. The sample consists of about 260,000 distinct CDR3 sequences, about 7% of them appearing once. This clonotype was observed at least ten times. Its target is not known. CDR1 and CDR2 (germline): KGHDR, SFDVKD. The CDR3 consists of 12 residues. V gave up 5 bases and J gave up 0 bases, with 2 bases separating them. The study's findings and limits: Beta clonotypes that were abundant in cord blood contained fewer insertions, a pattern absent from memory repertoires. Conclusions came from cross-sectional statistical analysis, not from following the same donors. Models predicted less out-of-frame TCR alpha sharing in monozygotic twins than was found.

Another study also made use of these data, one on yellow fever vaccine responses in identical twins.

The sample taken for sequencing was memory (CD45RO+) T cells sorted from blood. The sequence was obtained from a young woman in good health. The chain has TRBV24-1 and TRBJ2-3, with D hard to call. CDR3 sequence reads: CATSGSTDTQYF. The CDR3 DNA sequence: TGTGCCACCAGTGGGAGCACAGATACGCAGTATTTT.